This TCR beta chain was sequenced during a study of T cell repertoires in aging, cancer and after chemotherapy. Study-wide context: Donors were grouped into six age bands spanning 30 or younger through 70 or older. Glioblastoma patients receiving temozolomide-based therapy gave paired samples before and after chemotherapy.

Peripheral blood genomic DNA, not sorted cells or RNA, was the template. Study-wide points: Untreated cancer patients had significantly lower blood TCR diversity than age-matched healthy donors. Across the chemotherapy interval, each cancer cohort showed higher median generation probability, suggesting thymic rebound.

CDR3 length equals 12 residues. V lost 5 bases and J 0 bases, leaving 5 bases between the germline ends. CDR1 is SGHAT, CDR2 FQNNGV, per germline. A word on this clonotype: Antigen unknown.

A mixed TRB-A/B primer pool amplified rearranged TRB by multiplex touch-down PCR. TCRdb recomputed calls from the multiplex PCR reads with MiXCR, one row per CDR3 protein. The sample carries around 5,100 distinct CDR3 sequences, roughly 26% recorded once. The chain carries TRBV11-2 and TRBJ2-7; no firm D call. The receptor was derived from a human donor with a solid tumor. Input material: blood. DNA of the CDR3: TGTGCCAGCAGCCCCACCTCCTACGAGCAGTACTTC. It codes for CASSPTSYEQYF.